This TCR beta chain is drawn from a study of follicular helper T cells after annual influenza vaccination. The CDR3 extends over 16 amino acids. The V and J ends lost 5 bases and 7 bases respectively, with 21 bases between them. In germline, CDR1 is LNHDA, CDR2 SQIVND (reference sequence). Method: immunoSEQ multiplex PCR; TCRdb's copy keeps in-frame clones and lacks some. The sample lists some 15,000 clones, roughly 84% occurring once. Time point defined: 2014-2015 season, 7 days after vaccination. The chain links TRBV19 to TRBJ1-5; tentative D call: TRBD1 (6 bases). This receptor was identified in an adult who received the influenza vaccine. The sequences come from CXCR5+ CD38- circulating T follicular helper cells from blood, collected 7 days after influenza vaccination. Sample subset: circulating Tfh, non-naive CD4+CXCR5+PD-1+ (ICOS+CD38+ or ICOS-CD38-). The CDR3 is CASSPRTVAGRQPQHF. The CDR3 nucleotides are TGTGCCAGTAGTCCCCGGACAGTGGCTGGCAGACAGCCCCAGCATTTT.